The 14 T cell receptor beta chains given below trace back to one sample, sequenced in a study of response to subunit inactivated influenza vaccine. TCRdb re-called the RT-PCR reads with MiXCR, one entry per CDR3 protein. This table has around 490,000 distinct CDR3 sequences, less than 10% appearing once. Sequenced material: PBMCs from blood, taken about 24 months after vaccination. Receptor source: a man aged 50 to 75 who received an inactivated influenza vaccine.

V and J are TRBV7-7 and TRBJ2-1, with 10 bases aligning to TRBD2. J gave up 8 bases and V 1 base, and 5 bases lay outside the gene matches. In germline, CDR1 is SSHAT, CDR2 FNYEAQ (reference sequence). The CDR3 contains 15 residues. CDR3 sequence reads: CASSLDSGGYDEQFF. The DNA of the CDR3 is TGTGCCAGCAGCTTAGATAGCGGGGGGTACGATGAGCAGTTCTTC.

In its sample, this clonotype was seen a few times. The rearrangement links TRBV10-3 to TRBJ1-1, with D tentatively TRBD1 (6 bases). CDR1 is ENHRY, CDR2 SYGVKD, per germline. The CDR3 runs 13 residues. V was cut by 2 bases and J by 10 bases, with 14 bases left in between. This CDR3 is CAISETGGLGAFF. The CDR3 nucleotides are TGTGCCATCAGTGAGACGGGGGGGCTTGGAGCTTTCTTT.

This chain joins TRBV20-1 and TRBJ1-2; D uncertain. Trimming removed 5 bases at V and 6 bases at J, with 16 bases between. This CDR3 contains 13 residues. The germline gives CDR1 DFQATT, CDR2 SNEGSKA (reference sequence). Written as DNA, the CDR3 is TGCAGTGCTTCTTCCGGGCCCGGCGATGGCTACACCTTC. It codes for CSASSGPGDGYTF.

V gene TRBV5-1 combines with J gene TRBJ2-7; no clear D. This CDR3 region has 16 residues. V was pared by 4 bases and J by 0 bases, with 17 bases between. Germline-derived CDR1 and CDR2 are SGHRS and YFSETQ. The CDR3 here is CASSLYNSASSYEQYF. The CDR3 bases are TGCGCCAGCAGCCTTTACAATTCTGCGAGCTCCTACGAGCAGTACTTC.

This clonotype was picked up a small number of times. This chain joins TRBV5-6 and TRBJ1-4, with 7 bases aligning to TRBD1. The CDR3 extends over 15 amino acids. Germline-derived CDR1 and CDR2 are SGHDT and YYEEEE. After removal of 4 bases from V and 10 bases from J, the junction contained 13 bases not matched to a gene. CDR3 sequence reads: CASSRPGTDYGKLFF. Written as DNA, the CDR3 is TGTGCCAGCAGCCGTCCGGGGACAGATTATGGAAAACTGTTTTTT.

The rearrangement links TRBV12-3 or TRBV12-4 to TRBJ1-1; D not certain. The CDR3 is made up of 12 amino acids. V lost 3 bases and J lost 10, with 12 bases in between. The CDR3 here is CASSFNSRGAFF. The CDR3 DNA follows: TGTGCCAGCAGTTTTAATTCTCGTGGAGCTTTCTTT.

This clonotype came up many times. CDR3 coding DNA: TGTGCCAGCAGACCAGGGAGGAGGAGAAACACTGAAGCTTTCTTT. Protein: CASRPGRRRNTEAFF. The V gene is TRBV6-1, the J gene TRBJ1-1; D is perhaps TRBD1 (5 bases). The germline V and J ends were trimmed by 6 bases and 2 bases, with 16 bases remaining between them. The CDR3 is 15 amino acids. Germline CDR1 and CDR2: MNHNS and SASEGT.

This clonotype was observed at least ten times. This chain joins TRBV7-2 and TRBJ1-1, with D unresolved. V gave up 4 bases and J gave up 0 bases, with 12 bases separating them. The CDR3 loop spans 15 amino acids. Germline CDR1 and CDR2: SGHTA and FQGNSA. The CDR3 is CASSSGAGLNTEAFF. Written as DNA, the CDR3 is TGTGCCAGCAGCTCCGGCGCGGGTTTGAACACTGAAGCTTTCTTT.

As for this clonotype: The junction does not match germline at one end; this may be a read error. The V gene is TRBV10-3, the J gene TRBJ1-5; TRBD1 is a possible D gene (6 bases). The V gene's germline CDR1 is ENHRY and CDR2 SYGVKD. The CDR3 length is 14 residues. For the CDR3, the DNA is TGTGCCATCAGTGCAGGGGCTAGCGATCAGCCCCAGCATTTT. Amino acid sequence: CAISAGASDQPQHF.

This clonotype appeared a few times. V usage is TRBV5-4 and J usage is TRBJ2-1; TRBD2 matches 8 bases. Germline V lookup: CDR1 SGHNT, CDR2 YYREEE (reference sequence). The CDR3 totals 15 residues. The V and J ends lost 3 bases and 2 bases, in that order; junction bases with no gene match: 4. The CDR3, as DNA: TGTGCCAGCAGCTCCCTTAGCGGGACCTACAATGAGCAGTTCTTC. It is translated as CASSSLSGTYNEQFF.

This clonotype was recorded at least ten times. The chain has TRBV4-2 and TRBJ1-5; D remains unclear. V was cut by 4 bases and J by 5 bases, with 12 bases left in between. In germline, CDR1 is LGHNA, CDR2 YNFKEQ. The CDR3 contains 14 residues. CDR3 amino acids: CASSPMVNDQPQHF. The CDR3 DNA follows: TGTGCCAGCAGCCCCATGGTAAACGATCAGCCCCAGCATTTT.

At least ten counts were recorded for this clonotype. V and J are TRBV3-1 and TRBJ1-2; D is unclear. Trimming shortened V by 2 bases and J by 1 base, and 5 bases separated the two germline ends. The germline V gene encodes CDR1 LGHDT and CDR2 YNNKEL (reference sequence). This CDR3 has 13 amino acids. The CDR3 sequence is CASSQISNYGYTF. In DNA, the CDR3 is TGTGCCAGCAGCCAAATCAGTAACTATGGCTACACCTTC.

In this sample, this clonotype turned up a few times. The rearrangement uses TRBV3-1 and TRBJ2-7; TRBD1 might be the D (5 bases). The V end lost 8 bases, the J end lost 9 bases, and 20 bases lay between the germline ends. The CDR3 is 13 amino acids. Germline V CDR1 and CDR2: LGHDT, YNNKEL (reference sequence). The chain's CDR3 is CASGFRQSRLQYF. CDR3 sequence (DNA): TGTGCCAGCGGCTTCCGACAGTCGCGTCTGCAGTACTTC.

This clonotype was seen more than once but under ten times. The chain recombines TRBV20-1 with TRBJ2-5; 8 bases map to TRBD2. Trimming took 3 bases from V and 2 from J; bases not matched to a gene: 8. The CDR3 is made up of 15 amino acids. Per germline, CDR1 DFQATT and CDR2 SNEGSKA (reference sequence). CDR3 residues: CSASPASGLQETQYF. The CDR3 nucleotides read TGCAGTGCTAGTCCGGCTAGCGGGCTACAAGAGACCCAGTACTTC.